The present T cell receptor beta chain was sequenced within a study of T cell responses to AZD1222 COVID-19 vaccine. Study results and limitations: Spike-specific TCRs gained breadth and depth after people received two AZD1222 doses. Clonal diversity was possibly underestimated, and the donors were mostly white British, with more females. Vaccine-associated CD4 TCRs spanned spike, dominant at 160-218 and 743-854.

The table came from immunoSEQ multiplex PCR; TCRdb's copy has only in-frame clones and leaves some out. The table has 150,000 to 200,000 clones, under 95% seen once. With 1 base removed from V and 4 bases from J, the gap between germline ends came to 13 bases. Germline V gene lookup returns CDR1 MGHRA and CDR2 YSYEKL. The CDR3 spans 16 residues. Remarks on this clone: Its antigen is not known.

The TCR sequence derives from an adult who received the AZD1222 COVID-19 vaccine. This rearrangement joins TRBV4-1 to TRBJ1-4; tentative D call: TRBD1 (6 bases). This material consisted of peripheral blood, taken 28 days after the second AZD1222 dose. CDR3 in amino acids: CASSQGGLGGNEKLFF. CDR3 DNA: TGCGCCAGCAGCCAAGGGGGACTAGGGGGTAATGAAAAACTGTTTTTT.